These 25 T cell receptor beta chains were sequenced from one sample in a study of T cell responses to AZD1222 COVID-19 vaccine. Sequencing was performed with immunoSEQ multiplex PCR; in TCRdb, only in-frame clones are kept and a portion is missing. The table shows some 150,000 clones, with about 87% occurring only once. The sequences come from peripheral blood, collected 28 days after the second dose of the MenACWY control vaccine. These receptors all come from an adult who received the MenACWY meningococcal vaccine as a control.

This clone was recorded once. CDR3 coding DNA: TGTGCCAGCAGCCCCCAGCCGGGCATTCAGTACTTC. Amino acid sequence: CASSPQPGIQYF. The rearrangement links TRBV14 to TRBJ2-4; D is uncertain. The CDR3 extends over 12 amino acids. Germline V CDR1 and CDR2: SGHDN, FVKESK. Trimming pared 4 bases from V and 9 bases from J, leaving 10 bases between. The variable domain in full, completed from reference TRBV14 and TRBJ2-4, reads EAGVTQFPSHSVIEKGQTVTLRCDPISGHDNLYWYRRVMGKEIKFLLHFVKESKQDESGMPNNRFLAERTGGTYSTLKVQPAELEDSGVYFCASSPQPGIQYFGAGTRLSVL.

The chain recombines TRBV28 with TRBJ2-7; unclear D gene. Trimming left V 10 bases short and J 3 bases short, with 10 bases between. This CDR3 contains 11 residues. Germline V CDR1 and CDR2: MDHEN, SYDVKM. The CDR3 reads CATTAHYEQYF. CDR3 in DNA: TGTGCCACGACTGCCCACTACGAGCAGTACTTC.

V and J are TRBV7-3 and TRBJ2-4; TRBD2 aligns across 7 bases. Germline V gene data show CDR1 as SGHTA and CDR2 as FQGTGA. The CDR3 is 16 residues long. With V trimmed by 0 bases and J by 1 base, 3 bases remained unmatched. The CDR3 spells CASSLTLLAAKNIQYF. DNA of the CDR3: TGTGCCAGCAGCTTAACGTTACTAGCGGCCAAAAACATTCAGTACTTC.

CDR3 loop: CAWTLGPKQSSGNTIYF. In nucleotides, the CDR3 is TGTGCCTGGACCTTAGGCCCCAAACAAAGCTCTGGAAACACCATATATTTT. This chain links TRBV30 with TRBJ1-3; D is undetermined. V was trimmed by 4 bases and J by 0 bases, leaving 19 bases between them. The CDR3 runs 17 residues. CDR1 and CDR2 (germline): GTSNPN, SVGIG (reference sequence).

The V and J genes are TRBV10-3 and TRBJ1-4, with unresolved D. Germline V gene data show CDR1 as ENHRY and CDR2 as SYGVKD. V was shortened by 3 bases and J by 2 bases, with 7 bases between the two germline ends. The CDR3 length is 14 residues. The CDR3 DNA is TGTGCCATCAGTGATGAGGCGACTAATGAAAAACTGTTTTTT. Translated: CAISDEATNEKLFF.

The chain employs TRBV6-4 and TRBJ2-7; possible D gene TRBD2, 5 bases. This CDR3 spans 13 amino acids. V was shortened by 7 bases and J by 2 bases, with 12 bases between the two germline ends. Germline V gene data show CDR1 as MRHNA and CDR2 as SNTAGT. CDR3: CASIEDCTYEQYF. The DNA for the CDR3 is TGTGCCAGCATAGAGGACTGTACCTACGAGCAGTACTTC.

This clone was found a few times. This chain connects TRBV11-2 to TRBJ2-7, with 7 nucleotides matching TRBD1. V was pared by 1 base and J by 6 bases, with 6 bases of the junction left unmatched. The germline gives CDR1 SGHAT, CDR2 FQNNGV. The CDR3 has 14 amino acids. The CDR3 region is CASSLGRGQREQYF. The DNA for the CDR3 is TGTGCCAGCAGCTTAGGAAGGGGACAGCGCGAGCAGTACTTC. Based on the CDR3 plus reference TRBV11-2 and TRBJ2-7, the full variable domain is EAGVAQSPRYKIIEKRQSVAFWCNPISGHATLYWYQQILGQGPKLLIQFQNNGVVDDSQLPKDRFSAERLKGVDSTLKIQPAKLEDSAVYLCASSLGRGQREQYFGPGTRLTVT.

In its sample, this clone was seen a few times. The rearrangement links TRBV5-6 to TRBJ2-7, with TRBD2 as a possible D gene (5 bases). V was clipped by 4 bases and J by 5 bases, with 10 bases between them. This CDR3 has 12 residues. Germline V lookup: CDR1 SGHDT, CDR2 YYEEEE. CDR3 DNA: TGTGCCAGCAGCCGGACTGGCGACGAGCAGTACTTC. Protein product: CASSRTGDEQYF.

This chain's CDR3 is CASSRTSAQGAEQYF. The CDR3 DNA sequence: TGTGCCAGTAGTAGGACTAGCGCTCAAGGCGCCGAGCAGTACTTC. The rearrangement joins TRBV19 to TRBJ2-7; 9 positions match TRBD2. The CDR3 has 15 residues. Germline V gene sequence: CDR1 LNHDA, CDR2 SQIVND (reference sequence). J was trimmed by 6 bases and V by 4 bases; bases with no gene match: 10. The full variable domain, its missing parts supplied by reference TRBV19 and TRBJ2-7, is DGGITQSPKYLFRKEGQNVTLSCEQNLNHDAMYWYRQDPGQGLRLIYYSQIVNDFQKGDIAEGYSVSREKKESFPLTVTSAQKNPTAFYLCASSRTSAQGAEQYFGPGTRLTVT.

The chain has TRBV5-1 and TRBJ1-2; D gene uncertain. Germline V gives CDR1 SGHRS, CDR2 YFSETQ. The CDR3 spans 16 residues. Trimming pared 4 bases from V and 1 base from J, leaving 17 bases between. The CDR3 DNA follows: TGCGCCAGCAGCCCACCGTGGGAGGGCCATAACTATGGCTACACCTTC. Amino acids: CASSPPWEGHNYGYTF.

This clone was counted once. The gene calls are TRBV10-3 and TRBJ1-2; 7 bases line up with TRBD1. Trimming removed 4 bases from V and 0 bases from J; junction bases left unmatched: 8. This CDR3 region has 16 residues. Germline V gene sequence: CDR1 ENHRY, CDR2 SYGVKD. The DNA for the CDR3 is TGTGCCATCAGTGCTTTCGGACAGGAGCCTAACTATGGCTACACCTTC. It specifies CAISAFGQEPNYGYTF.

J is TRBJ2-5 and V is TRBV6-5, with TRBD2 identical over 8 bases. J gave up 1 base and V 5 bases, and 3 bases lay outside the gene matches. Germline loops: CDR1 MNHEY, CDR2 SVGAGI. The CDR3 loop spans 14 amino acids. The CDR3 DNA sequence: TGTGCCAGCAGTCCCCGGGAGGGCCAAGAGACCCAGTACTTC. Its protein product is CASSPREGQETQYF.

The chain links TRBV2 to TRBJ1-5; unclear D gene. Per germline, CDR1 SNHLY and CDR2 FYNNEI. The V end was cut by 2 bases, the J end by 0 bases, with 11 bases between. The CDR3 totals 16 residues. This CDR3 reads CASSEHSVLSNQPQHF. CDR3 sequence (DNA): TGTGCCAGCAGTGAACACTCAGTCCTTAGCAATCAGCCCCAGCATTTT. The full variable domain, with the rest looked up from reference TRBV2 and TRBJ1-5, is EPEVTQTPSHQVTQMGQEVILRCVPISNHLYFYWYRQILGQKVEFLVSFYNNEISEKSEIFDDQFSVERPDGSNFTLKIRSTKLEDSAMYFCASSEHSVLSNQPQHFGDGTRLSIL.

This rearrangement joins TRBV10-3 to TRBJ1-2; D not certain. The CDR3 contains 14 residues. Trimming took off 0 bases at V and 4 bases at J, with 9 bases between the two ends. The germline CDR1 and CDR2 sequences are ENHRY and SYGVKD. The CDR3 reads CAISESKVLYGYTF. Written as DNA, the CDR3 is TGTGCCATCAGTGAGTCGAAGGTACTCTATGGCTACACCTTC.

This chain links TRBV5-8 with TRBJ2-7, with a weak D call TRBD2 (5 bases). The CDR3 loop spans 13 amino acids. CDR1 SGHTS and CDR2 YDEGEE come from the germline V gene. Between the trimmed V and J ends, which lost 1 base and 2 bases, there was a span of 7 bases. CDR3 DNA sequence: TGTGCCAGCAGCTTGCCGGGAACCTACGAGCAGTACTTC. The encoded protein is CASSLPGTYEQYF.

The chain has TRBV19 and TRBJ2-6, with TRBD1 matching over 7 bases. V lost 5 bases and J lost 0; bases outside the gene matches: 10. This CDR3 contains 18 residues. The germline V gene encodes CDR1 LNHDA and CDR2 SQIVND (reference sequence). The chain's CDR3 is CASSSPGQPDSGANVLTF. The CDR3 DNA reads TGTGCCAGTAGTTCCCCGGGACAGCCAGACTCTGGGGCCAACGTCCTGACTTTC.

The chain has TRBV6-4 and TRBJ2-1; 8 positions match TRBD2. The junction had 1 base not matched to a gene; V was cut back by 0 bases and J by 0 bases. Germline V lookup: CDR1 MRHNA, CDR2 SNTAGT. CDR3 length: 16 amino acids. The DNA for the CDR3 is TGTGCCAGCAGTGACTCAGGGACTAGCTCCTACAATGAGCAGTTCTTC. It codes for CASSDSGTSSYNEQFF.

The chain recombines TRBV5-4 with TRBJ2-1, with D possibly called TRBD1 or TRBD2 (6 bases each). Trimming shortened V by 3 bases and J by 5 bases, and 15 bases separated the two germline ends. Germline V CDR1 and CDR2: SGHNT, YYREEE (reference sequence). The CDR3 has 15 amino acids. CDR3 protein: CASSSAWGADNEQFF. The CDR3 DNA is TGTGCCAGCAGCTCTGCCTGGGGGGCAGACAATGAGCAGTTCTTC.

Only one count was recorded for this clone. This chain connects TRBV7-2 to TRBJ2-1; no firm D call. Trimming took 2 bases from V and 7 from J, leaving 12 bases between them. CDR1 and CDR2 (germline): SGHTA, FQGNSA. CDR3 size: 14 residues. In DNA form, the CDR3 reads TGTGCCAGCAGCTTATTAAGTGCGGCGAATGAGCAGTTCTTC. The encoded protein is CASSLLSAANEQFF.

This chain connects TRBV7-2 to TRBJ2-7; maybe TRBD1 (6 bases). The CDR3 is 15 amino acids. Trimming left V 6 bases short and J 3 bases short, with 18 bases between. Germline CDR1 reads SGHTA; CDR2 reads FQGNSA. CDR3 DNA: TGTGCCAGCAGTCCCGGACTGGGGGCCCTCTACGAGCAGTACTTC. Translation: CASSPGLGALYEQYF.

The chain joins TRBV5-1 to TRBJ2-2, with no clear D. V shed 2 bases and J shed 2 bases, with 7 bases lying between them. This CDR3 spans 14 amino acids. The germline gives CDR1 SGHRS, CDR2 YFSETQ. Written as DNA, the CDR3 is TGCGCCAGCAGCTTTGGCAGTAACACCGGGGAGCTGTTTTTT. Protein sequence: CASSFGSNTGELFF.

The chain carries TRBV10-3 and TRBJ2-2; 12 bases are a match to TRBD2. Germline loops: CDR1 ENHRY, CDR2 SYGVKD. This CDR3 contains 16 residues. After removal of 3 bases from V and 6 bases from J, the junction contained 5 bases not matched to a gene. CDR3 region: CAISDAGTSGPGELFF. CDR3 in DNA: TGTGCCATCAGTGACGCCGGGACTAGCGGGCCCGGGGAGCTGTTTTTT.

This clone was counted between two and nine times. The V call is TRBV19, the J call TRBJ1-4, with D perhaps TRBD1 (6 bases). With 5 bases removed from V and 11 bases from J, the gap between germline ends came to 18 bases. Germline-derived CDR1 and CDR2 are LNHDA and SQIVND (reference sequence). CDR3 size: 14 residues. The chain's CDR3 is CASSGSGALGKLFF. In nucleotides, the CDR3 is TGTGCCAGTAGTGGCTCAGGGGCCCTCGGGAAACTGTTTTTT. The full variable domain, its missing parts supplied by reference TRBV19 and TRBJ1-4, is DGGITQSPKYLFRKEGQNVTLSCEQNLNHDAMYWYRQDPGQGLRLIYYSQIVNDFQKGDIAEGYSVSREKKESFPLTVTSAQKNPTAFYLCASSGSGALGKLFFGSGTQLSVL.

The chain has TRBV15 and TRBJ1-2, with TRBD1 identical over 10 bases. Trimming removed 0 bases from V and 7 bases from J; junction bases left unmatched: 8. CDR1 is LNHNV and CDR2 is YYDKDF in the germline V gene (reference sequence). The CDR3 is 16 residues long. DNA for the CDR3: TGTGCCACCAGCAGAGACGGGACAGGGGTTGAGCGTGGCTACACCTTC. This gives the protein CATSRDGTGVERGYTF.

This clone was seen just once. The gene calls are TRBV10-3 and TRBJ2-5; D perhaps matches TRBD1 (6 bases). The CDR3 consists of 15 residues. V was clipped by 6 bases and J by 4 bases, with 18 bases between them. Per germline, CDR1 ENHRY and CDR2 SYGVKD. The CDR3 coding sequence is TGTGCCATCAGCTTAGAACAGGGAATTGGAGAGACCCAGTACTTC. Amino acids: CAISLEQGIGETQYF.